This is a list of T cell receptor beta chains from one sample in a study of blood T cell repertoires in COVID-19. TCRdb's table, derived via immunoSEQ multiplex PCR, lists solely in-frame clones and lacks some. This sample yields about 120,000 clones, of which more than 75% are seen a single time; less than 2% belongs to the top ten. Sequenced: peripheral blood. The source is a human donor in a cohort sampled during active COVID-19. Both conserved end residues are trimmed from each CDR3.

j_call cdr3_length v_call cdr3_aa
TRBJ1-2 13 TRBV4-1 ASSTQTEILYGYT
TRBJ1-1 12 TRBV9 ASSVDDIHTEAF
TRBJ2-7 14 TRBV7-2 ASSYLAGGPRNEQY
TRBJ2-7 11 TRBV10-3 AIRDRDSYEQY
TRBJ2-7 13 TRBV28 ASSGGGGPAYEQY
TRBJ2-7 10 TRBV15 ATSDTGSEQY
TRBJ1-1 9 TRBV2 ASEWSTEAF
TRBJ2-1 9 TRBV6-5 ASSKGAVQF
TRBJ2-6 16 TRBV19 ASSIDGQVESGANVLT
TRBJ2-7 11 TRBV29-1 SFTGTGAYEQY
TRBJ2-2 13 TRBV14 ASSQSYGRDGELF
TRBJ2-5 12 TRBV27 ASSSASGLATQY
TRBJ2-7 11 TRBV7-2 ASSLDLSREQY
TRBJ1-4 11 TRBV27 ASARDRDEKLF
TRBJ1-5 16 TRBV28 ASSSRGAVYYSNQPQH
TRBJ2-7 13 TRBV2 AIALGLARTSEQY
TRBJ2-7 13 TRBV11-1 ASSSQSDRGLEQY
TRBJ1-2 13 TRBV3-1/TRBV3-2 ASSPRGTGVQGYT
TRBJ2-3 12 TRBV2 ATRAGFSTDTQY
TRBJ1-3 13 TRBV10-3 AISGPGGSGNTIY
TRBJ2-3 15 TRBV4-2 ASSQGWTGRGTDTQY
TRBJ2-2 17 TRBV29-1 SVSDRSPGLAANTGELF
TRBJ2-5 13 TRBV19 ASSGGGSRRETQY
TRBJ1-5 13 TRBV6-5 ASSYSGQNNQPQH
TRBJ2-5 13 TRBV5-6 ASSLGRQAQETQY
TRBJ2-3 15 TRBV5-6 ASSLSYGGASTDTQY
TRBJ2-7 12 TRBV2 ASRGSSGGYEQY
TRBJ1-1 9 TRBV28 ASSFLRMAF
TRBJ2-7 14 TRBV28 ASSFSLAGLTYEQY
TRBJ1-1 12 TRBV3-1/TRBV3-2 ASSQGPGGTEAF
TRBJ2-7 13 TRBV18 ASSQLAGGSYEQY
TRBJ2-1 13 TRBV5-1 ASSPGLAGDNEQF
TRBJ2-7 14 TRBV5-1 ASSWGRGIVAYEQY
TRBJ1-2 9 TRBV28 ASSSVYGYT
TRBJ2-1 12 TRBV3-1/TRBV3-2 ASSQDWDNNEQF